This T cell receptor beta chain came from a study of OX40 agonist ivuxolimab in advanced cancers. The study's findings and limits: Also present in some nonresponders was a low level of normalized T-cell clonal expansion. Patients with a partial response at 0.1-3.0 mg/kg had among the lowest clonal expansion.

TCRdb's table, derived via immunoSEQ multiplex PCR, lists solely in-frame clones and lacks some. The table lists 100,000 to 150,000 clones, just under 95% of them singletons. V lost 6 bases, J lost 7 bases, and 12 bases lay in between. The CDR3 is 12 amino acids. The germline V gene has CDR1 LNHDA and CDR2 SQIVND (reference sequence). About this clone: Antigen specificity is unknown.

This clonotype originated in an adult with an advanced solid tumor such as melanoma, head and neck, liver or kidney cancer. The specimen was CD4+ or CD8+ T cells sorted from blood, collected in a trial of the OX40 agonist ivuxolimab. V and J are TRBV19 and TRBJ1-1, with D possibly being TRBD1 (5 bases). CDR3 residues: CASSLRDVEAFF. CDR3 DNA sequence: TGTGCCAGTAGCTTGCGGGACGTTGAAGCTTTCTTT.